This TCR beta chain was obtained from a study of blood T cell repertoires in COVID-19 (dated by TCRdb to 2019 to 2021). Study-level background: Samples from collaborators originated in the United States, Italy and Spain and spanned both the acute and convalescent phases of COVID-19. The prospective study material was composed of cDNA or gDNA derived from T cells, B-cell-depleted T cells, or PBMCs. Deeply sampled blood TCRbeta repertoires from subjects exposed to, actively infected with, or recovered from COVID-19 were included in the dataset. The repertoires were released in a freely available public database meant as a resource for research on the immune response to SARS-CoV-2. Samples were obtained from the ongoing ImmuneRACE study (first 160 participants) and from 1,200 or so subjects provided by 6 global collaborators. Nearly every sample came with metadata listing a de-identified subject ID, COVID-19 status, age in years and sex. Where available, HLA class I and class II types were obtained from metadata supplied by the sample provider rather than from assay-based typing.

Enrolling through a virtual design, the prospective study's participants ranged in age from roughly 18 to 90 years and lived across approximately 25 United States geographic areas. Cohort assignment in the prospective study relied on participant-reported clinical history from a screening survey and a study questionnaire. Exposed participants had been in contact, within 2 weeks of entering the study, with a person who had a PCR-confirmed or clinician-diagnosed case of COVID-19. In the prospective study, whole blood, serum and a nasopharyngeal or oropharyngeal swab were collected from each participant by mobile phlebotomists. Prospective study participants could optionally give additional blood draws and questionnaires over a roughly two-month period. Before DNA extraction, blood samples from the prospective study were shipped at room temperature or frozen. To note about this clone: Which antigen it targets is not known. No base quality values were provided; no much bigger clone lies one nucleotide off.

Findings and caveats that apply to the study as a whole: Clinical and demographic metadata were provided uncurated, with the amount varying by source and participant.

The immunoSEQ Assay, a bias-controlled multiplex PCR, was used to amplify TCRbeta CDR3 regions from genomic DNA. The original methods were these. The number of nucleated cells in each sample was estimated from the amplification of reference gene primers within the assay. To quantify the absolute abundance of each unique TCRbeta CDR3 rearrangement, sequence reads were collapsed and filtered. For each sample, productive Simpson clonality was calculated as the square root of Simpson's diversity index over productive rearrangements. TCRdb limited this immuneACCESS table to in-frame rearrangements with V and J called. A share of clones is missing; checked studies link under half to unresolved V genes, and the rest is unexplained. That table furnishes V, J and clone size, whereas the DNA furnished D and trimming. Across this sample there are approximately 270,000 clones, with approximately 89% seen only once. About 3% of the sample is held by the ten biggest clonotypes.

Compared with germline, V lacks 5 bases and J lacks 1 base; bases without a gene match: 4. The CDR3, cysteine through phenylalanine, is 15 amino acids long. CDR3 DNA only is kept here, 45 bases in frame from base 1. According to the germline V gene, CDR1 reads SGHVS and CDR2 reads FQNEAQ. The sequence was obtained from a man in his forties who had been exposed to COVID-19. The chain is assembled from TRBV7-8 and TRBJ2-2; a stretch of 7 junction bases matches TRBD1. The sequencing input was PBMCs or T cells enriched from blood (not recorded which). CDR3 protein: CASSVDRVNTGELFF. The nucleotide sequence reads TGTGCCAGCAGCGTTGACAGGGTGAACACCGGGGAGCTGTTTTTT.